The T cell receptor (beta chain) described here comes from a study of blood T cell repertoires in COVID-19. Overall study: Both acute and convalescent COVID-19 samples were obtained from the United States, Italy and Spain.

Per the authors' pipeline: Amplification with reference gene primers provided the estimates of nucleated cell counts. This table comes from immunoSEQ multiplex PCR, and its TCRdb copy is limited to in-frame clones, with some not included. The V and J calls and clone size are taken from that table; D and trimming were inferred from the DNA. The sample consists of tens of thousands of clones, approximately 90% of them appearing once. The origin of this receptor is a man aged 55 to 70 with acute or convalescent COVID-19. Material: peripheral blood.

The CDR3 here is CASSANRDEQYF. The CDR3 bases are TGTGCCAGCAGTGCCAACAGGGACGAGCAGTACTTC. The chain joins TRBV28 to TRBJ2-7, with D perhaps TRBD1 (6 bases). Germline CDR1 reads MDHEN; CDR2 reads SYDVKM. V was clipped by 5 bases and J by 5 bases, with 10 bases between them. This CDR3 is 12 amino acids long.